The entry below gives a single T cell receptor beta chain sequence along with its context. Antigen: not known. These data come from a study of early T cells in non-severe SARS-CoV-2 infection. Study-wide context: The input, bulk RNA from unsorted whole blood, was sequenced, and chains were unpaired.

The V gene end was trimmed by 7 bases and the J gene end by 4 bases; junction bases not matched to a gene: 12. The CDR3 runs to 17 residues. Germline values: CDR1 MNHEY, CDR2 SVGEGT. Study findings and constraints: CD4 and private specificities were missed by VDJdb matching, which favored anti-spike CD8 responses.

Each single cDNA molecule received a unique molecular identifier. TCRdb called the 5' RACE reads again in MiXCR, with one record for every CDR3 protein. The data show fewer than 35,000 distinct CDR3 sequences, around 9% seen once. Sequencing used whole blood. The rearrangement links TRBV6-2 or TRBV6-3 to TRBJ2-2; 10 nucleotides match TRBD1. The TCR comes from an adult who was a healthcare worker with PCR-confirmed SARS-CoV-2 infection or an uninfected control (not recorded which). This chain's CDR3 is CASTDHTGTGVTGELFF. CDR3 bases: TGTGCCAGCACCGATCACACCGGGACAGGGGTCACCGGGGAGCTGTTTTTT.